The next 20 T cell receptor beta chains were all read from a single sample in a study of breast tumors, draining lymph nodes, adjacent tissues. TCRdb fed the multiplex PCR reads into MiXCR, producing one record per CDR3 protein. The table has about 150,000 distinct CDR3 sequences, approximately 20% seen once. The lymph nodes were axillary draining lymph nodes from breast cancer patients. The sample was axillary lymph node tissue. Source of these receptors: a female donor with breast cancer. Some clones in this sample may be carry-over from other donors' samples.

This clonotype was seen many times. The chain is built from TRBV5-8 and TRBJ2-5; TRBD2 matches 7 bases. This CDR3 has 15 amino acids. Trimming at V came to 2 bases and at J to 1 base, leaving 5 bases not matched to a gene. CDR1 is SGHTS, CDR2 YDEGEE, per germline. CDR3 sequence (DNA): TGTGCCAGCAGCTTAACTAGCGTGGCCCAAGAGACCCAGTACTTC. Its translation is CASSLTSVAQETQYF.

This clonotype was seen at least ten times. The chain combines TRBV3-1 with TRBJ2-2; D call uncertain. The CDR3 has 13 amino acids. The germline gives CDR1 LGHDT, CDR2 YNNKEL (reference sequence). Trimming removed 4 bases from V and 4 bases from J, with 7 bases in between. CDR3 residues: CASSLHSTGELFF. CDR3 sequence (DNA): TGTGCCAGCAGCCTTCACAGCACCGGGGAGCTGTTTTTT.

This clonotype was picked up a small number of times. This rearrangement joins TRBV14 to TRBJ1-5, with a weak D call TRBD1 (6 bases). The CDR3 has 13 amino acids. Germline CDR1 reads SGHDN; CDR2 reads FVKESK. V was cut by 4 bases and J by 4 bases, with 8 bases left in between. CDR3 sequence (DNA): TGTGCCAGCAGCCGACAGGCTAATCAGCCCCAGCATTTT. Translation: CASSRQANQPQHF.

To note about this clonotype: This may come from a read error, since a much larger clone is one base off. This chain uses TRBV10-3 with TRBJ1-3; 7 bases agree with TRBD1. The length of the CDR3 is 13 residues. Germline CDR1 is ENHRY and CDR2 is SYGVKD. The CDR3 nucleotides are TGTGCCATAAAAGGGGGCTCTGGAGACACCATATATTTT. Protein product: CAIKGGSGDTIYF.

The count of this clonotype is one. Being one base from a much bigger clone, this may be a read error. The CDR3, as DNA: TGCAGCGCTACAGACAAGGCGTGGGAGACCCAGTACTTC. It translates to CSATDKAWETQYF. The V gene is TRBV29-1, the J gene TRBJ2-5; no firm D call. This CDR3 has 13 residues. The germline V gene has CDR1 SQVTM and CDR2 ANQGSEA. V shed 7 bases and J shed 5 bases, with 17 bases lying between them.

The chain recombines TRBV3-1 with TRBJ2-3; D unclear. Germline CDR1 reads LGHDT; CDR2 reads YNNKEL (reference sequence). The CDR3 runs 16 residues. Between the trimmed V and J ends, which lost 1 base and 3 bases, there was a span of 14 bases. The CDR3 DNA reads as TGTGCCAGCAGCCAAGGGACGGACCTAGAGACAGATACGCAGTATTTT. It encodes CASSQGTDLETDTQYF.

In regard to this clonotype: This may stem from a read error, because a much larger clone lies one nucleotide away. The chain has TRBV20-1 and TRBJ1-5; tentative D call: TRBD1 (5 bases). Germline values: CDR1 DFQATT, CDR2 SNEGSKA (reference sequence). The CDR3 runs 13 residues. Trimming pared 0 bases from V and 9 bases from J, leaving 12 bases between. For the CDR3, the DNA is TGCAGTGCTAGAGATATCGGGGGAGGGCCCCAGCATTTT. The encoded protein is CSARDIGGGPQHF.

This clonotype was observed at least ten times. The chain links TRBV7-9 to TRBJ1-4; tentatively, D is TRBD1 (5 bases). The CDR3 has 13 residues. V gave up 4 bases and J gave up 8 bases, with 11 bases separating them. Germline V gene lookup returns CDR1 SEHNR and CDR2 FQNEAQ (reference sequence). CDR3 region: CASSYDSYEKLFF. CDR3 nucleotide sequence: TGTGCCAGCAGCTACGACAGTTACGAAAAACTGTTTTTT.

Many counts were recorded for this clonotype. This chain joins TRBV6-5 and TRBJ2-7; the match to TRBD1 covers 9 bases. V was clipped by 1 base and J by 5 bases; unmatched bases: 3. The CDR3 has 14 amino acids. Germline V gene data show CDR1 as MNHEY and CDR2 as SVGAGI. CDR3 region: CASSYLGQGNEQYF. CDR3 coding DNA: TGTGCCAGCAGTTACTTGGGACAGGGCAACGAGCAGTACTTC.

Worth noting for this clonotype: This clone may be a read error of a much larger clone one base away. The genes are TRBV3-1 and TRBJ2-7; maybe TRBD2 (7 bases). The V and J ends lost 5 bases and 3 bases respectively, with 17 bases between them. This CDR3 region has 15 residues. Germline CDR1 is LGHDT and CDR2 is YNNKEL (reference sequence). CDR3 residues: CASSSEGGSGYEQYF. Here the CDR3 DNA reads TGTGCCAGCAGCTCAGAGGGGGGGTCCGGCTACGAGCAGTACTTC.

Many counts were recorded for this clonotype. V usage is TRBV19 and J usage is TRBJ2-1; 11 nucleotides agree with TRBD2. Germline assignment: CDR1 LNHDA and CDR2 SQIVND (reference sequence). With 0 bases clipped from V and 1 base from J, the junction kept 5 bases outside the gene matches. There are 18 residues in the CDR3. CDR3 DNA sequence: TGTGCCAGTAGTATAGATCGGGGACTAGCGGTTTCCTACAATGAGCAGTTCTTC. Its translation is CASSIDRGLAVSYNEQFF.

This clonotype was detected once. No conserved phenylalanine or tryptophan ends this CDR3, so it is likely a read error. The rearrangement links TRBV20-1 to TRBJ1-3; D gene uncertain. The germline gives CDR1 DFQATT, CDR2 SNEGSKA (reference sequence). CDR3 length: 13 amino acids. This chain's CDR3 is CSARELRGSTIYL. DNA of the CDR3: TGCAGTGCTAGAGAGCTTCGTGGAAGCACCATATATTTG.

This clonotype was recorded at least ten times. The rearrangement uses TRBV29-1 and TRBJ2-1; D may be TRBD1 (7 bases). CDR3 size: 16 residues. V was trimmed by 6 bases and J by 2 bases, leaving 20 bases between them. Germline lookup yields CDR1 SQVTM and CDR2 ANQGSEA. Here the CDR3 reads CSVGGTGTETYNEQFF. CDR3 sequence (DNA): TGCAGCGTGGGGGGAACCGGGACAGAAACCTACAATGAGCAGTTCTTC.

Concerning this clonotype itself: This may be a read error, as it is one base from a much larger clone. The V and J genes are TRBV27 and TRBJ1-5; no reliable D call. Germline V gene lookup returns CDR1 MNHEY and CDR2 SMNVEV (reference sequence). The CDR3 has 14 amino acids. CDR3 sequence reads: CASKAGNSNQPQLF. CDR3 DNA: TGTGCCAGTAAGGCGGGCAATAGCAATCAGCCCCAGCTTTTT.

This clonotype was observed at least ten times. The rearrangement uses TRBV19 and TRBJ1-6, with a weak D call TRBD1 (5 bases). Germline CDR1 LNHDA, CDR2 SQIVND (reference sequence). V lost 5 bases and J lost 7, with 12 bases in between. The CDR3 sequence is 14 residues long. The CDR3: CASSLRGGNSPLHF. CDR3 coding DNA: TGTGCCAGTAGTCTGAGGGGAGGGAATTCACCCCTCCACTTT.

This clonotype showed up many times. This sequence joins TRBV11-3 and TRBJ2-7, with 10 bases matching TRBD1. Germline lookup yields CDR1 SGHNT and CDR2 YENEEA. V was clipped by 5 bases and J by 3 bases; unmatched bases: 16. CDR3 size: 18 residues. Here the CDR3 reads CASSMRATGGNFSYEQYF. DNA of the CDR3: TGTGCCAGCAGCATGAGAGCGACAGGGGGCAATTTTAGCTACGAGCAGTACTTC.

Comments on this clonotype: A much larger clone lies a single base off, so this may be a read error. J is TRBJ2-5 and V is TRBV7-6; TRBD2 matches at 10 bases. The CDR3 is 17 amino acids. Germline lookup yields CDR1 SGHVS and CDR2 FNYEAQ. CDR3 sequence (DNA): TGTGCCGGCAGCTTTCACTCACAGAGGACTAGCGGAGAGACCCAGTACTTC. It codes for CAGSFHSQRTSGETQYF.

This clonotype has a handful of counts. This clone may be a read error of a much larger clone one base away. Since no conserved phenylalanine or tryptophan closes the CDR3, a read error is the likely cause. The chain couples TRBV20-1 to TRBJ1-3; no definite D call. The V and J ends lost 2 bases and 0 bases respectively, with 5 bases between them. The germline CDR1 and CDR2 sequences are DFQATT and SNEGSKA (reference sequence). This CDR3 contains 13 residues. The CDR3 region is CSARQSSGNTIYL. CDR3 bases: TGCAGTGCTAGACAGAGCTCTGGAAACACCATATATCTT.

V is TRBV27 and J is TRBJ2-3; D is unresolved. The CDR3 totals 16 residues. Trimming pared 5 bases from V and 3 bases from J, leaving 18 bases between. Germline V gene sequence: CDR1 MNHEY, CDR2 SMNVEV (reference sequence). CDR3 in DNA: TGTGCCAGCAGTCCGGCGATTGGGGTTGGTACAGATACGCAGTATTTT. Amino acids: CASSPAIGVGTDTQYF.

Concerning this clonotype: This may be a read error: a much more frequent sequence differs by one nucleotide. The chain combines TRBV7-2 with TRBJ2-1; D gene ambiguous. Deletions cut 1 base from V and 5 bases from J, with 21 bases between. In germline, CDR1 is SGHTA, CDR2 FQGNSA. The CDR3 consists of 18 residues. The CDR3: CASSLGSGGTNYHNEQFF. CDR3 in DNA: TGTGCCAGCAGCTTAGGTTCCGGCGGTACCAATTATCACAATGAGCAGTTCTTC. Supplemented by reference TRBV7-2 and TRBJ2-1, the full variable domain reads GAGVSQSPSNKVTEKGKDVELRCDPISGHTALYWYRQSLGQGLEFLIYFQGNSAPDKSGLPSDRFSAERTGGSVSTLTIQRTQQEDSAVYLCASSLGSGGTNYHNEQFFGPGTRLTVL.